A single sample is the source of the 23 T cell receptor beta chains below, sequenced in a study of regulatory T cells in long-lasting Graves disease. The TCR beta library used iRepertoire HTBI primers with Arm-PCR amplification of CDR3. In TCRdb, the multiplex PCR reads were re-called with MiXCR into one record per CDR3 protein. The table records roughly 320,000 distinct CDR3 sequences, over 15% of them present only once. This sample's time point: newly diagnosed GD, antithyroid drugs for less than 3 months. PBMCs were the source of the RNA used for TCR sequencing. Another study also made use of these data, one on T cells in Graves' hyperthyroidism and ophthalmopathy.

The sequences come from peripheral blood mononuclear cells (PBMCs), collected at new diagnosis, from a patient treated with antithyroid drugs. Receptors were obtained from a man in his forties or fifties with Graves disease.

This clonotype was recorded at least ten times. This chain joins TRBV2 and TRBJ2-5; D uncertain. The CDR3 covers 13 residues. V was pared by 6 bases and J by 1 base, with 9 bases between. CDR1 is SNHLY and CDR2 is FYNNEI in the germline V gene. The CDR3 DNA reads as TGTGCCAGCAGCCGTGAAAGCCAAGAGACCCAGTACTTC. Protein product: CASSRESQETQYF.

J is TRBJ1-6 and V is TRBV20-1; 7 bases agree with TRBD1. The germline V gene has CDR1 DFQATT and CDR2 SNEGSKA (reference sequence). Trimming removed 8 bases from V and 2 bases from J; junction bases left unmatched: 9. The CDR3 sequence is 15 residues long. DNA of the CDR3: TGCAGTCCAGGAAGAGGGGGCACCTATAATTCACCCCTCCACTTT. Its translation is CSPGRGGTYNSPLHF.

Only a few counts were recorded for this clonotype. The genes are TRBV6-2 or TRBV6-3 and TRBJ2-5; D perhaps matches TRBD1 (6 bases). Germline CDR1 reads MNHEY; CDR2 reads SVGEGT. CDR3 size: 15 residues. The V end was cut by 6 bases, the J end by 4 bases, with 18 bases between. In nucleotides, the CDR3 is TGTGCCAGCAGCCGGGTGGTCAGGGGCCTAGAGACCCAGTACTTC. Amino acids: CASSRVVRGLETQYF.

This chain connects TRBV5-1 to TRBJ2-7, with 7 positions matching TRBD1. CDR3 length equals 15 residues. The trim removed 6 bases at V and 4 bases at J, leaving 13 bases unmatched. Germline CDR1 and CDR2: SGHRS and YFSETQ. The CDR3 coding sequence is TGCGCCAGCAAACCCCGGGACAGTTTTTCGTACGAGCAGTACTTC. Amino acids: CASKPRDSFSYEQYF.

This clonotype was recorded many times. V gene TRBV4-1 combines with J gene TRBJ1-1, with D tentatively TRBD1 (6 bases). Trimming removed 0 bases from V and 4 bases from J, with 12 bases in between. Germline values: CDR1 MGHRA, CDR2 YSYEKL. The CDR3 spans 15 residues. The CDR3 bases are TGCGCCAGCAGCCAAGAGGGCAGGGGTGTCACTGAAGCTTTCTTT. As protein: CASSQEGRGVTEAFF.

V and J are TRBV7-9 and TRBJ2-7, with TRBD2 matching over 14 bases. CDR1 is SEHNR and CDR2 is FQNEAQ in the germline V gene (reference sequence). The CDR3 runs 15 residues. As DNA, the CDR3 is TGTGCCAGCAGCTTATTGACTAGCGGGGGGGCCCCCTGGTCGGTC. It encodes CASSLLTSGGAPWSV.

This chain joins TRBV20-1 and TRBJ2-3, with D possibly TRBD1 on 6 matching bases. Trimming shortened V by 3 bases and J by 5 bases, and 15 bases separated the two germline ends. This CDR3 region has 14 residues. CDR1 is DFQATT, CDR2 SNEGSKA, per germline (reference sequence). CDR3 in DNA: TGCAGTGCTAGCGCGGTGGGGGCAGGAGATACGCAGTATTTT. It yields the protein CSASAVGAGDTQYF.

This clonotype has a count of ten or more. The chain joins TRBV20-1 to TRBJ2-1, with D perhaps assigned TRBD1 or TRBD2 (5 bases each). This CDR3 has 15 amino acids. Germline loops: CDR1 DFQATT, CDR2 SNEGSKA (reference sequence). Trimming removed 6 bases from V and 5 bases from J, with 20 bases in between. The CDR3 DNA is TGCAGTGCGTCCCAGGGAGACACCATTAACAATGAGCAGTTCTTC. The encoded protein is CSASQGDTINNEQFF.

Many counts were recorded for this clonotype. The chain recombines TRBV28 with TRBJ1-5; D remains ambiguous. CDR1 MDHEN and CDR2 SYDVKM come from the germline V gene. This CDR3 spans 14 amino acids. V gave up 6 bases and J gave up 0 bases, with 9 bases separating them. The CDR3 spells CASRSGSSNQPQHF. CDR3 DNA: TGTGCCAGCAGATCAGGTTCTAGCAATCAGCCCCAGCATTTT.

This clonotype showed up many times. The gene calls are TRBV5-1 and TRBJ1-4, with D perhaps matching TRBD1 (5 bases). The CDR3 spans 15 residues. Germline CDR1 SGHRS, CDR2 YFSETQ. The ends were cut back, 4 bases at V and 5 bases at J, with 15 bases in the middle. CDR3 residues: CASSRDTGLNEKLFF. The CDR3 DNA reads TGCGCCAGCAGCCGCGATACAGGCCTAAATGAAAAACTGTTTTTT.

This chain connects TRBV7-2 to TRBJ1-6, with TRBD1 as a possible D gene (6 bases). The germline V and J ends were trimmed by 5 bases and 5 bases, with 10 bases remaining between them. CDR3 length: 14 amino acids. Per the germline V gene, CDR1 is SGHTA and CDR2 is FQGNSA. For the CDR3, the DNA is TGTGCCAGCAGCCCAAGACAGGATAATTCACCCCTCCACTTT. Its translation: CASSPRQDNSPLHF.

Here the CDR3 reads CASSTLTGSNQPQHF. CDR3 sequence (DNA): TGTGCCAGTAGTACCCTGACAGGGAGCAATCAGCCCCAGCATTTT. The V gene is TRBV19, the J gene TRBJ1-5, with 7 nucleotides matching TRBD1. V dropped 4 bases and J dropped 1; count of bases not matched to a gene: 4. This CDR3 comprises 15 residues. CDR1 and CDR2 from the germline V gene are LNHDA and SQIVND (reference sequence).

The rearrangement uses TRBV12-3 or TRBV12-4 and TRBJ1-4; the D is unclear. CDR3 length equals 11 residues. V was pared by 3 bases and J by 9 bases, with 5 bases between. The CDR3 is CASSFGKKLFF. As DNA, the CDR3 is TGTGCCAGCAGTTTTGGGAAAAAACTGTTTTTT.

The V call is TRBV15, the J call TRBJ1-5, with 9 bases lining up with TRBD1. This CDR3 has 17 residues. The V gene's germline CDR1 is LNHNV and CDR2 YYDKDF (reference sequence). J gave up 1 base and V 0 bases, and 4 bases lay outside the gene matches. DNA for the CDR3: TGTGCCACCAGCAGAGATAGGGGACAGGGAAGCAATCAGCCCCAGCATTTT. This translates into CATSRDRGQGSNQPQHF. Full variable domain (missing parts from reference TRBV15 and TRBJ1-5): DAMVIQNPRYQVTQFGKPVTLSCSQTLNHNVMYWYQQKSSQAPKLLFHYYDKDFNNEADTPDNFQSRRPNTSFCFLDIRSPGLGDTAMYLCATSRDRGQGSNQPQHFGDGTRLSIL.

J is TRBJ1-1 and V is TRBV18; D may be TRBD1 (6 bases). V lost 4 bases, J lost 3 bases, and 18 bases lay in between. The CDR3 is 16 amino acids. Germline lookup yields CDR1 KGHSH and CDR2 LQKENI. This CDR3 reads CASSLDRWLLYTEAFF. CDR3 nucleotide sequence: TGTGCCAGCTCACTCGACAGGTGGTTGTTGTACACTGAAGCTTTCTTT. The variable domain in full, completed from reference TRBV18 and TRBJ1-1, reads NAGVMQNPRHLVRRRGQEARLRCSPMKGHSHVYWYRQLPEEGLKFMVYLQKENIIDESGMPKERFSAEFPKEGPSILRIQQVVRGDSAAYFCASSLDRWLLYTEAFFGQGTRLTVV.

This clonotype has at least ten counts. The rearrangement joins TRBV30 to TRBJ1-6; D is unresolved. The CDR3 spans 15 residues. Germline V gives CDR1 GTSNPN, CDR2 SVGIG (reference sequence). Trimming took 0 bases from V and 3 from J, leaving 9 bases between them. CDR3 amino acids: CAWSVLRGYNSPLHF. The CDR3 DNA reads TGTGCCTGGAGTGTACTCAGAGGCTATAATTCACCCCTCCACTTT.

This chain links TRBV27 with TRBJ2-2; 10 nucleotides line up with TRBD2. The CDR3 length is 17 residues. From germline, CDR1 is MNHEY and CDR2 SMNVEV (reference sequence). The ends lost 6 bases at V and 2 bases at J; junction bases unmatched: 9. CDR3 DNA sequence: TGTGCCAGCAGACAAATAGCGGGGGGAGCTAACACCGGGGAGCTGTTTTTT. It yields the protein CASRQIAGGANTGELFF.

V is TRBV4-2 and J is TRBJ1-3; no clear D. Germline V gene sequence: CDR1 LGHNA, CDR2 YNFKEQ. CDR3 length: 17 residues. Between the trimmed V and J ends, which lost 3 bases and 1 base, there was a span of 16 bases. The CDR3 spells CASSHLSGSFSGNTIYF. CDR3 DNA sequence: TGTGCCAGCAGCCACTTATCGGGATCGTTTTCTGGAAACACCATATATTTT.

This clonotype was counted a few times. V gene TRBV14 combines with J gene TRBJ2-3, with 9 nucleotides matching TRBD2. The germline gives CDR1 SGHDN, CDR2 FVKESK. Losses at the gene ends were 4 bases for V and 7 bases for J; bases not matched to a gene: 12. The length of the CDR3 is 16 residues. Written as DNA, the CDR3 is TGTGCCAGCAGCCTGCTATGGCGGGGGGGCCGGAATACGCAGTATTTT. It codes for CASSLLWRGGRNTQYF.

Ten or more counts support this clonotype. The chain is built from TRBV20-1 and TRBJ1-1; 8 bases match TRBD1. J lost 8 bases, V lost 3 bases, and 14 bases had no gene match. Germline V gives CDR1 DFQATT, CDR2 SNEGSKA (reference sequence). The length of the CDR3 is 15 residues. The CDR3 here is CSARDLQGGYLEAFF. The CDR3 nucleotides read TGCAGTGCTAGGGATCTACAGGGGGGGTACTTAGAAGCTTTCTTT.

This clonotype has only a few counts. This chain connects TRBV29-1 to TRBJ2-1; D not certain. From germline, CDR1 is SQVTM and CDR2 ANQGSEA. The CDR3 is made up of 14 amino acids. V dropped 3 bases and J dropped 1 base, with 10 bases sitting between them. CDR3 DNA: TGCAGCGTTGAGCTGTCAAAATCCTACAATGAGCAGTTCTTC. This encodes CSVELSKSYNEQFF.

Note on this clonotype: Here the CDR3 omits its conserved ending phenylalanine or tryptophan, so a read error is the likely source. The rearrangement joins TRBV3-1 to TRBJ2-5; weak D call: TRBD1 (6 bases). This CDR3 is 15 amino acids long. Trimming took 1 base from V and 5 from J, leaving 14 bases between them. Germline V gives CDR1 LGHDT, CDR2 YNNKEL (reference sequence). As DNA, the CDR3 is TGTGCCAGCAGCCAAGTTCCAGGGGCCTGGGAGACCCAGTACCTC. This translates into CASSQVPGAWETQYL.

This clonotype was recorded at least ten times. The chain carries TRBV7-2 and TRBJ2-7; 7 positions agree with TRBD1. The CDR3 spans 14 residues. CDR1 is SGHTA, CDR2 FQGNSA, per germline. V shed 5 bases and J 5 bases; nucleotides not matched to a gene: 9. CDR3 protein: CASSVQGSRHEQYF. CDR3 coding DNA: TGTGCCAGCAGCGTACAGGGGAGTCGCCACGAGCAGTACTTC.